This TCR beta chain was captured by sequencing in a study of blood T cell repertoires in COVID-19. Looking at the study overall: From the United States, Italy and Spain came samples of acute and convalescent COVID-19. T cells, B-cell-depleted T cells, or PBMCs provided the cDNA or gDNA that served as material.

In the authors' methods: Reference gene primer amplification in the assay estimated nucleated cell counts. Repertoires were generated with immunoSEQ multiplex PCR, while TCRdb's copy carries only in-frame clones and drops some. V and J calls and clone size are given by that table; D and trimming were obtained from the DNA. The table shows some 100,000 clones, with approximately 92% occurring only once. With 5 bases clipped from V and 10 bases from J, the junction kept 5 bases outside the gene matches. This CDR3 is built from 12 residues. Germline-derived CDR1 and CDR2 are SGHNT and YENEEA. The chain couples TRBV11-3 to TRBJ2-1, with 7 bases fitting TRBD2. The sample comprised peripheral blood. The receptor comes from a man between 50 and 59 years old with active COVID-19. The CDR3 region is CASSSRDYEQFF. CDR3 DNA: TGTGCCAGCAGCAGCCGGGACTACGAGCAGTTCTTC.